The 29 T cell receptor beta chains below all came from one sample that was sequenced in a study of blood T cell repertoires in COVID-19. The table came from immunoSEQ multiplex PCR; TCRdb's copy has only in-frame clones and leaves some out. The sample carries 220,000 or so clones, over 75% recorded once. Sequenced sample: PBMCs or T cells enriched from blood (not recorded which). These receptors originate from a woman between 18 and 30 years old in a cohort exposed to, infected with or recovered from COVID-19 (not recorded which).

The chain carries TRBV30 and TRBJ2-5; TRBD2 might be the D (5 bases). Germline-derived CDR1 and CDR2 are GTSNPN and SVGIG (reference sequence). Trimming cost V 3 bases and J 5 bases, with 13 bases left between them. This CDR3 region has 13 residues. CDR3 residues: CAWRVRAAETQYF. The DNA for the CDR3 is TGTGCCTGGAGGGTCCGAGCGGCGGAGACCCAGTACTTC. The variable domain in full, completed from reference TRBV30 and TRBJ2-5, reads SQTIHQWPATLVQPVGSPLSLECTVEGTSNPNLYWYRQAAGRGLQLLFYSVGIGQISSEVPQNLSASRPQDRQFILSSKKLLLSDSGFYLCAWRVRAAETQYFGPGTRLLVL.

The chain combines TRBV4-1 with TRBJ2-7; tentatively, D is TRBD2 (5 bases). Trimming shortened V by 6 bases and J by 1 base, and 16 bases separated the two germline ends. The CDR3 runs 15 residues. CDR1 and CDR2 (germline): MGHRA, YSYEKL. The CDR3 here is CASSPRDLESYEQYF. The CDR3 nucleotides are TGCGCCAGCAGTCCCCGGGATCTTGAATCCTACGAGCAGTACTTC.

The genes are TRBV5-6 and TRBJ2-7; unclear D gene. This CDR3 is 11 amino acids long. V lost 4 bases to trimming and J lost 3 bases, with 5 bases between them. The germline V gene has CDR1 SGHDT and CDR2 YYEEEE. The CDR3 protein is CASSQHYEQYF. CDR3 nucleotide sequence: TGTGCCAGCAGCCAACACTACGAGCAGTACTTC.

This chain connects TRBV24-1 to TRBJ1-2; D gene ambiguous. Trimming took 9 bases from V and 7 from J, leaving 14 bases between them. This CDR3 contains 12 residues. Germline CDR1 is KGHDR and CDR2 is SFDVKD. CDR3 sequence reads: CATESGSGGYTF. CDR3 in DNA: TGTGCCACCGAATCAGGCAGCGGTGGCTACACCTTC.

The chain's CDR3 is CASSSSQETQYF. In nucleotides, the CDR3 is TGTGCCAGTAGTAGTAGTCAAGAGACCCAGTACTTC. The rearrangement links TRBV19 to TRBJ2-5, with D uncertain. The CDR3 extends over 12 amino acids. V lost 4 bases to trimming and J lost 2 bases, with 5 bases between them. Germline-derived CDR1 and CDR2 are LNHDA and SQIVND (reference sequence).

This chain uses TRBV7-8 with TRBJ2-1; tentatively, D is TRBD2 (6 bases). Deletions cut 5 bases from V and 9 bases from J, with 23 bases between. Germline values: CDR1 SGHVS, CDR2 FQNEAQ. The CDR3 runs to 16 residues. CDR3 residues: CASSLPGPPGGFEQFF. The CDR3, as DNA: TGTGCCAGCAGCCTCCCCGGGCCGCCCGGAGGGTTTGAGCAGTTCTTC. The full variable domain, in which reference TRBV7-8 and TRBJ2-1 provide the parts outside the CDR3, is GAGVSQSPRYKVAKRGQDVALRCDPISGHVSLFWYQQALGQGPEFLTYFQNEAQLDKSGLPSDRFFAERPEGSVSTLKIQRTQQEDSAVYLCASSLPGPPGGFEQFFGPGTRLTVL.

The chain has TRBV7-9 and TRBJ2-1, with TRBD2 identical over 11 bases. V shed 5 bases and J 10 bases; nucleotides not matched to a gene: 16. Per the germline V gene, CDR1 is SEHNR and CDR2 is FQNEAQ (reference sequence). The CDR3 length is 17 residues. The CDR3 nucleotides are TGTGCCAGCAGCCCACTCCCCCTAGCGGGGGGCCATGGGGAGCAGTTCTTC. Amino acids: CASSPLPLAGGHGEQFF.

V is TRBV15 and J is TRBJ1-1, with 8 bases identical to TRBD1. The CDR3 covers 19 residues. After removal of 0 bases from V and 4 bases from J, the junction contained 16 bases not matched to a gene. Germline CDR1 is LNHNV and CDR2 is YYDKDF (reference sequence). Written as DNA, the CDR3 is TGTGCCACCAGCAGAGACCCTATCCAGGGGGCGCGTCGGGGCACTGAAGCTTTCTTT. Translating it yields CATSRDPIQGARRGTEAFF.

The chain links TRBV6-2 or TRBV6-3 to TRBJ1-5; D is possibly TRBD1 (5 bases). Germline CDR1 is MNHEY and CDR2 is SVGEGT. The CDR3 is made up of 14 amino acids. The V gene lost 3 bases and the J gene lost 11 bases, with 17 bases spanning the gap. CDR3 region: CASSYTGPLWAQHF. The DNA for the CDR3 is TGTGCCAGCAGTTATACAGGACCTTTATGGGCCCAGCATTTT.

V gene TRBV10-3 combines with J gene TRBJ2-7; 9 positions match TRBD1. Trimming removed 4 bases from V and 3 bases from J; junction bases left unmatched: 4. CDR1 is ENHRY, CDR2 SYGVKD, per germline. The CDR3 contains 14 residues. Here the CDR3 reads CAISVQGAHYEQYF. In DNA form, the CDR3 reads TGTGCCATCAGTGTACAGGGGGCGCACTACGAGCAGTACTTC.

The gene calls are TRBV28 and TRBJ1-1; D remains unclear. Trimming removed 2 bases at V and 2 bases at J, with 6 bases between. Germline CDR1 MDHEN, CDR2 SYDVKM. CDR3 length equals 13 residues. The CDR3 nucleotides read TGTGCCAGCAGTTTACCCACAAACACTGAAGCTTTCTTT. Its protein product is CASSLPTNTEAFF.

The chain employs TRBV5-1 and TRBJ1-2; TRBD1 agrees at 10 bases. CDR3 length: 14 residues. V lost 4 bases and J lost 7; bases outside the gene matches: 7. Per the germline V gene, CDR1 is SGHRS and CDR2 is YFSETQ. The CDR3 sequence: CASSGMDRGTGYTF. CDR3 in DNA: TGCGCCAGCAGCGGAATGGACAGGGGGACTGGCTACACCTTC.

This clone was observed a single time. CDR3 in DNA: TGTGCCAGTAGTATACCAGGCAGGTCCTACGAGCAGTACTTC. It codes for CASSIPGRSYEQYF. This sequence joins TRBV19 and TRBJ2-7, with D unclear. Trimming removed 2 bases at V and 1 base at J, with 9 bases between. The length of the CDR3 is 14 residues. Germline V gene lookup returns CDR1 LNHDA and CDR2 SQIVND (reference sequence).

The rearrangement joins TRBV5-4 to TRBJ1-4; D is uncertain. The V gene lost 1 base and the J gene lost 7 bases, with 11 bases spanning the gap. CDR3 length equals 14 residues. CDR1 is SGHNT and CDR2 is YYREEE in the germline V gene (reference sequence). CDR3 sequence reads: CASSLSIEGEKLFF. DNA for the CDR3: TGTGCCAGCAGCTTGTCCATCGAGGGTGAAAAACTGTTTTTT.

This clone came up once. The V call is TRBV19, the J call TRBJ1-3, with 7 positions matching TRBD1. The CDR3 sequence is 15 residues long. Germline trimming cut 7 bases from V and 2 bases from J; bases unmatched to any gene: 8. Germline loops: CDR1 LNHDA, CDR2 SQIVND (reference sequence). The CDR3 DNA reads TGTGCCAGTACACAGGGGAGGTCGACTGGAAACACCATATATTTT. Its protein is CASTQGRSTGNTIYF.

The chain carries TRBV9 and TRBJ2-7; 8 positions agree with TRBD1. The CDR3 is made up of 14 amino acids. CDR1 SGDLS and CDR2 YYNGEE come from the germline V gene. J was trimmed by 3 bases and V by 4 bases; bases with no gene match: 6. In DNA, the CDR3 is TGTGCCAGCAGCCCGGGACAGGTAAACTACGAGCAGTACTTC. Amino acid sequence: CASSPGQVNYEQYF. Combining the CDR3 with reference TRBV9 and TRBJ2-7 gives the whole variable domain DSGVTQTPKHLITATGQRVTLRCSPRSGDLSVYWYQQSLDQGLQFLIQYYNGEERAKGNILERFSAQQFPDLHSELNLSSLELGDSALYFCASSPGQVNYEQYFGPGTRLTVT.

The chain has TRBV18 and TRBJ1-5, with 9 nucleotides matching TRBD1. Germline V gene lookup returns CDR1 KGHSH and CDR2 LQKENI. The CDR3 is made up of 14 amino acids. Losses at the gene ends were 6 bases for V and 7 bases for J; bases not matched to a gene: 7. The CDR3, as DNA: TGTGCCAGCTCGCCGACAGGGGGGGAGCAGCCCCAGCATTTT. Encoded protein: CASSPTGGEQPQHF.

This clone was found once. This rearrangement joins TRBV27 to TRBJ2-7, with TRBD1 matching 11 bases. Unmatched junction bases numbered 6, after V lost 4 bases and J lost 7 bases. The CDR3 totals 14 residues. Per the germline V gene, CDR1 is MNHEY and CDR2 is SMNVEV (reference sequence). This chain's CDR3 is CASSSGTGGYEQYF. The CDR3 nucleotides read TGTGCCAGCAGTTCCGGGACAGGGGGATATGAGCAGTACTTC.

This clone was observed a handful of times. The chain links TRBV6-5 to TRBJ1-1; perhaps TRBD1 as D (6 bases). From germline, CDR1 is MNHEY and CDR2 SVGAGI. The CDR3 length is 15 residues. Trimming removed 4 bases at V and 3 bases at J, with 15 bases between. DNA for the CDR3: TGTGCCAGCAGTTCCCTCGACAGGAGGTACACTGAAGCTTTCTTT. The encoded protein is CASSSLDRRYTEAFF.

The chain recombines TRBV18 with TRBJ1-6, with 9 positions matching TRBD1. V shed 3 bases, J shed 9 bases, and the junction held 9 bases outside the gene matches. This CDR3 is built from 16 residues. Germline values: CDR1 KGHSH, CDR2 LQKENI. In nucleotides, the CDR3 is TGTGCCAGCTCACCCGGATGGACAGGGGACAGTTCACCCCTCCACTTT. This translates into CASSPGWTGDSSPLHF. The full variable domain, rest sourced from reference TRBV18 and TRBJ1-6, is NAGVMQNPRHLVRRRGQEARLRCSPMKGHSHVYWYRQLPEEGLKFMVYLQKENIIDESGMPKERFSAEFPKEGPSILRIQQVVRGDSAAYFCASSPGWTGDSSPLHFGNGTRLTVT.

The chain links TRBV7-9 to TRBJ2-7; 7 nucleotides line up with TRBD2. Germline values: CDR1 SEHNR, CDR2 FQNEAQ (reference sequence). The V segment lost 5 bases and the J segment 5 bases; nucleotides outside the gene matches: 12. The CDR3 spans 15 residues. The CDR3 reads CASSPWISGIHEQYF. The CDR3, as DNA: TGTGCCAGCAGCCCCTGGATCAGCGGGATCCACGAGCAGTACTTC.

The chain uses TRBV7-3 and TRBJ2-3; TRBD2 agrees at 15 bases. CDR3 size: 16 residues. The V segment lost 5 bases and the J segment 3 bases; nucleotides outside the gene matches: 3. Germline assignment: CDR1 SGHTA and CDR2 FQGTGA. The CDR3 DNA follows: TGTGCCAGCAGCCCCGGGACTAGCGGGAGGACAGATACGCAGTATTTT. It specifies CASSPGTSGRTDTQYF.

On this clone: Compared with germline, one end of the junction differs, possibly owing to a read error. The chain recombines TRBV30 with TRBJ1-1; TRBD1 is a possible D gene (5 bases). Looked up from germline, CDR1 is GTSNPN and CDR2 is SVGIG (reference sequence). The CDR3 consists of 12 residues. This CDR3 reads CAWNQGNIEAFF. CDR3 nucleotide sequence: TGTGCCTGGAACCAGGGAAACATTGAAGCTTTCTTT.

This chain connects TRBV12-3 or TRBV12-4 to TRBJ1-2; perhaps TRBD1 as D (5 bases). Between the trimmed V and J ends, which lost 1 base and 3 bases, there was a span of 6 bases. The CDR3 sequence is 13 residues long. For the CDR3, the DNA is TGTGCCAGCAGTTTAGAGACAGACTATGGCTACACCTTC. It encodes CASSLETDYGYTF.

The chain uses TRBV20-1 and TRBJ2-5; 8 nucleotides agree with TRBD2. The CDR3 loop spans 16 amino acids. J was trimmed by 2 bases and V by 3 bases; bases with no gene match: 11. Germline V gene data show CDR1 as DFQATT and CDR2 as SNEGSKA (reference sequence). CDR3 loop: CSASGVGGAPQETQYF. The DNA of the CDR3 is TGCAGTGCTAGTGGGGTCGGGGGGGCCCCGCAAGAGACCCAGTACTTC.

The chain recombines TRBV18 with TRBJ1-1; 9 nucleotides align to TRBD1. This CDR3 has 14 amino acids. Trimming at V came to 3 bases and at J to 3 bases, leaving 2 bases not matched to a gene. CDR1 and CDR2 (germline): KGHSH, LQKENI. As DNA, the CDR3 is TGTGCCAGCTCACCTGGGACAGGGCACACTGAAGCTTTCTTT. Translation: CASSPGTGHTEAFF.

V and J are TRBV11-2 and TRBJ1-4; 7 bases map to TRBD1. The junction had 9 bases not matched to a gene; V was cut back by 5 bases and J by 3 bases. This CDR3 contains 16 residues. Germline loops: CDR1 SGHAT, CDR2 FQNNGV. The CDR3, as DNA: TGTGCCAGCAGCCGAATACAGGGGATCCCTAATGAAAAACTGTTTTTT. Its translation is CASSRIQGIPNEKLFF. The full variable domain, in which reference TRBV11-2 and TRBJ1-4 provide the parts outside the CDR3, is EAGVAQSPRYKIIEKRQSVAFWCNPISGHATLYWYQQILGQGPKLLIQFQNNGVVDDSQLPKDRFSAERLKGVDSTLKIQPAKLEDSAVYLCASSRIQGIPNEKLFFGSGTQLSVL.

The rearrangement joins TRBV2 to TRBJ1-1; D is uncertain. Per the germline V gene, CDR1 is SNHLY and CDR2 is FYNNEI. There are 14 residues in the CDR3. V gave up 8 bases and J gave up 1 base, with 14 bases separating them. The CDR3 sequence: CASQIDSGNTEAFF. The CDR3 nucleotides read TGTGCCAGCCAGATAGATAGCGGGAACACTGAAGCTTTCTTT. Full variable domain (outside the CDR3, taken from reference TRBV2 and TRBJ1-1): EPEVTQTPSHQVTQMGQEVILRCVPISNHLYFYWYRQILGQKVEFLVSFYNNEISEKSEIFDDQFSVERPDGSNFTLKIRSTKLEDSAMYFCASQIDSGNTEAFFGQGTRLTVV.

The chain recombines TRBV5-1 with TRBJ1-2; 7 positions agree with TRBD1. The CDR3 has 14 residues. J gave up 0 bases and V 4 bases, and 3 bases lay outside the gene matches. Germline CDR1 SGHRS, CDR2 YFSETQ. As DNA, the CDR3 is TGCGCCAGCAGCGTCGGGACAGCTAACTATGGCTACACCTTC. Translating it yields CASSVGTANYGYTF.